Below are 16 T cell receptor beta chains sequenced from a single sample in a study of T-cell reconstitution after alpha-beta-depleted transplantation in children. The TCRbeta library incorporated unique molecular identifiers. MiXCR, applied by TCRdb to the PCR reads, yields one record per CDR3 protein. The sample has about 980,000 distinct CDR3 sequences; about 30% are singletons. The sequencing used PBMCs, mostly from graft donor cells, collected 360 days after TCRalphabeta/CD19-depleted stem cell transplant. These receptors were collected from a boy younger than two who had a stem cell transplant for SCID, so the T cells may come from the graft donor.

This clonotype turned up a few times. The gene calls are TRBV6-2 or TRBV6-3 and TRBJ1-1; 8 nucleotides match TRBD1. Germline loops: CDR1 MNHEY, CDR2 SVGEGT. The CDR3 contains 18 residues. The V gene end was trimmed by 7 bases and the J gene end by 5 bases; junction bases not matched to a gene: 21. The CDR3 region has the DNA TGTGCCAGCAAGATCCGTTCTTCAAGGGAAGGACAGGGTACTGAAGCTTTCTTT. Translating it yields CASKIRSSREGQGTEAFF.

The chain recombines TRBV4-1 with TRBJ2-3; TRBD2 agrees at 10 bases. With 0 bases clipped from V and 2 bases from J, the junction kept 5 bases outside the gene matches. Looked up from germline, CDR1 is MGHRA and CDR2 is YSYEKL. This CDR3 has 17 residues. CDR3 region: CASSQEALAGDTDTQYF. DNA for the CDR3: TGCGCCAGCAGCCAAGAGGCCCTAGCGGGGGACACAGATACGCAGTATTTT.

This clonotype has ten or more counts. The chain is built from TRBV15 and TRBJ2-1; no clear D. The V gene's germline CDR1 is LNHNV and CDR2 YYDKDF (reference sequence). There are 12 residues in the CDR3. V gave up 6 bases and J gave up 5 bases, with 8 bases separating them. The DNA of the CDR3 is TGTGCCACCAGGAGCAGGAACAATGAGCAGTTCTTC. Protein: CATRSRNNEQFF.

V is TRBV4-2 and J is TRBJ2-3, with TRBD2 matching over 10 bases. The CDR3 runs 18 residues. Trimming removed 1 base from V and 3 bases from J; junction bases left unmatched: 10. Germline assignment: CDR1 LGHNA and CDR2 YNFKEQ. CDR3 coding DNA: TGTGCCAGCAGCCAAGGAGCGGGGGGGCCCAAGGGGACAGATACGCAGTATTTT. Its protein is CASSQGAGGPKGTDTQYF.

This clonotype was seen ten or more times. The chain uses TRBV9 and TRBJ2-7; no reliable D call. Germline V gene data show CDR1 as SGDLS and CDR2 as YYNGEE. V lost 0 bases and J lost 2, with 9 bases in between. The CDR3 has 14 residues. CDR3: CASSVDLYPYEQYF. CDR3 nucleotides: TGTGCCAGCAGCGTAGACTTGTACCCCTACGAGCAGTACTTC.

The rearrangement joins TRBV2 to TRBJ2-1; D perhaps matches TRBD2 (5 bases). V was cut by 5 bases and J by 8 bases, with 28 bases left in between. This CDR3 has 18 residues. Germline loops: CDR1 SNHLY, CDR2 FYNNEI. The CDR3 reads CASSHSLASPSAGDEQFF. In DNA, the CDR3 is TGTGCCAGCAGTCATTCTCTGGCTAGCCCCTCGGCTGGGGATGAGCAGTTCTTC.

This chain links TRBV7-2 with TRBJ2-2, with D hard to call. Trimming took 5 bases from V and 2 from J, leaving 12 bases between them. CDR1 is SGHTA, CDR2 FQGNSA, per germline. This CDR3 contains 15 residues. This chain's CDR3 is CASSTGRANTGELFF. The CDR3 nucleotides read TGTGCCAGCAGCACCGGACGGGCAAACACCGGGGAGCTGTTTTTT.

This clonotype has a handful of counts. V and J are TRBV28 and TRBJ2-7; TRBD1 might be the D (8 bases). V lost 6 bases and J lost 5, with 17 bases in between. The CDR3 consists of 14 residues. CDR1 and CDR2 from the germline V gene are MDHEN and SYDVKM. CDR3 in amino acids: CASRQGGRWNEQYF. In nucleotides, the CDR3 is TGTGCCAGCAGACAGGGGGGGAGGTGGAACGAGCAGTACTTC.

The gene calls are TRBV12-3 or TRBV12-4 and TRBJ2-7, with unresolved D. The CDR3 is 16 amino acids. V was shortened by 8 bases and J by 0 bases, with 20 bases between the two germline ends. The CDR3 DNA reads TGTGCCAGCGCTCCAACCCGGACGTACTTCTCCTACGAGCAGTACTTC. Translated: CASAPTRTYFSYEQYF.

This clonotype has only a few counts. The chain uses TRBV7-9 and TRBJ2-5, with no clear D. The CDR3 totals 13 residues. The germline V gene has CDR1 SEHNR and CDR2 FQNEAQ (reference sequence). Trimming stripped 3 bases from V and 9 bases from J, with 14 bases between. This CDR3 is CASSFSGDSAQYF. Here the CDR3 DNA reads TGTGCCAGCAGCTTTTCAGGCGATTCGGCCCAGTACTTC.

The rearrangement links TRBV18 to TRBJ2-3; TRBD2 agrees at 8 bases. This CDR3 contains 16 residues. The germline V gene has CDR1 KGHSH and CDR2 LQKENI. The V gene end was trimmed by 4 bases and the J gene end by 2 bases; junction bases not matched to a gene: 8. CDR3 coding DNA: TGTGCCAGCTCACTCCAGCGGGGGAGCCCCACAGATACGCAGTATTTT. As protein: CASSLQRGSPTDTQYF.

J is TRBJ1-2 and V is TRBV9; 9 bases map to TRBD1. Germline CDR1 reads SGDLS; CDR2 reads YYNGEE. Unmatched junction bases numbered 3, after V lost 3 bases and J lost 9 bases. The CDR3 consists of 12 residues. The CDR3 protein is CASSAGTGSYTF. Written as DNA, the CDR3 is TGTGCCAGCAGCGCCGGGACAGGGAGCTACACCTTC.

This clonotype has just a few counts. The chain carries TRBV29-1 and TRBJ2-1, with 7 bases fitting TRBD2. Germline CDR1 and CDR2: SQVTM and ANQGSEA. J gave up 5 bases and V 7 bases, and 5 bases lay outside the gene matches. The CDR3 has 12 residues. Here the CDR3 reads CSGRRGNNEQFF. The CDR3, as DNA: TGCAGCGGGCGGCGGGGGAACAATGAGCAGTTCTTC.

This clonotype was seen ten or more times. This sequence joins TRBV5-1 and TRBJ2-3; no firm D call. V was pared by 1 base and J by 2 bases, with 8 bases between. The CDR3 length is 14 residues. Germline V gene lookup returns CDR1 SGHRS and CDR2 YFSETQ. The CDR3 is CASSLSSPTDTQYF. The CDR3 DNA reads TGCGCCAGCAGCTTGTCATCGCCCACAGATACGCAGTATTTT.

This clonotype was seen more than once but under ten times. The rearrangement joins TRBV10-3 to TRBJ1-3; D gene ambiguous. Trimming took off 4 bases at V and 4 bases at J, with 11 bases between the two ends. The CDR3 covers 14 residues. The V gene's germline CDR1 is ENHRY and CDR2 SYGVKD. CDR3 bases: TGTGCCATCAGTGGCGGACTAGCCGGAAACACCATATATTTT. It translates to CAISGGLAGNTIYF.

This clonotype showed up just a few times. The chain employs TRBV20-1 and TRBJ2-5, with 9 positions matching TRBD1. In germline, CDR1 is DFQATT, CDR2 SNEGSKA (reference sequence). V gave up 1 base and J gave up 5 bases; unmatched junction bases: 23. The CDR3 runs to 20 residues. In DNA form, the CDR3 reads TGCAGTGCTAGAGCCTCTTCTATATTGGTCGGAACAGGGGGCTGGGAGACCCAGTACTTC. It encodes CSARASSILVGTGGWETQYF.